This TCR beta chain derives from a study of CD8+CD57+ T cells in acquired aplastic anemia. Study-level background: Sorted CD4+ and CD8+ cell DNA averaged roughly 3.2 ug. Findings and limits, study-wide: In CD8+ cells, Simpson's diversity showed no significant difference between patients and controls. The number of CD8+ CDR3 sequences shared by patients and controls was 25 to 35.

This clonotype showed up many times. Its antigen remains unidentified. Patients who underwent sequencing had shown CD8+CD57+ cell expansion by flow cytometry. Blood was sampled before the patients had received any therapy. V gave up 5 bases and J gave up 0 bases; unmatched junction bases: 2. Germline CDR1 DFQATT, CDR2 SNEGSKA (reference sequence). The CDR3 length is 14 residues. The template for TCR beta VDJ and CDR3 sequence profiling was genomic DNA. TCRdb re-derived calls from the reads in MiXCR, one entry per CDR3 protein. The table records about 180,000 distinct CDR3 sequences, less than 50% of them present only once.

The clonotype comes from a human donor with aplastic anemia. This chain links TRBV20-1 with TRBJ1-4, with 8 bases aligning to TRBD1. What was sequenced was sorted CD4+, CD8+, or CD8+CD57+ T cells (not recorded which) from PBMCs. The DNA of the CDR3 is TGCAGTGCTGGGACAGGACCAACTAATGAAAAACTGTTTTTT. Protein product: CSAGTGPTNEKLFF.